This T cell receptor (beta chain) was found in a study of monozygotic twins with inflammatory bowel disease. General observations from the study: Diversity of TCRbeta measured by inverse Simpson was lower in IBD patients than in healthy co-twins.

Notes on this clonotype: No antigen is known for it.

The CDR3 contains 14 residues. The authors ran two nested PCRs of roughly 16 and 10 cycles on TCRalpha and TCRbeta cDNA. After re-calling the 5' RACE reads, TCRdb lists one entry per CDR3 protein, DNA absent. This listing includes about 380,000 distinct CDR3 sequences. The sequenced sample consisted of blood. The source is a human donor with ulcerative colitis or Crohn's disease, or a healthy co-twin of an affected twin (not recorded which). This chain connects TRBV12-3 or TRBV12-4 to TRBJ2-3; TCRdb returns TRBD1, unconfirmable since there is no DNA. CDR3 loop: CASSPGGSTDTQYF.